The clone carrying this TCR beta chain is large. CDR3 size: 15 residues. J gave up 10 bases and V 6 bases, and 13 bases lay outside the gene matches. Germline-derived CDR1 and CDR2 are MNHNS and SASEGT. TCRdb re-analysed the PCR reads in MiXCR, keeping a single row per CDR3 protein. The table lists about 10,000 distinct CDR3 sequences, 28% of them singletons. This sample was included in a study of immune characterization of retroperitoneal liposarcoma. Sequencing was done on a sample of tumor tissue. The chain carries TRBV6-1 and TRBJ2-1; TRBD2 aligns across 9 bases. The origin of this receptor is a male donor with retroperitoneal liposarcoma. The DNA of the CDR3 is TGTGCCAGCAGGACCGGGGCGGGGGGGACCTACGAGCAGTTCTTC. Amino acid sequence: CASRTGAGGTYEQFF.